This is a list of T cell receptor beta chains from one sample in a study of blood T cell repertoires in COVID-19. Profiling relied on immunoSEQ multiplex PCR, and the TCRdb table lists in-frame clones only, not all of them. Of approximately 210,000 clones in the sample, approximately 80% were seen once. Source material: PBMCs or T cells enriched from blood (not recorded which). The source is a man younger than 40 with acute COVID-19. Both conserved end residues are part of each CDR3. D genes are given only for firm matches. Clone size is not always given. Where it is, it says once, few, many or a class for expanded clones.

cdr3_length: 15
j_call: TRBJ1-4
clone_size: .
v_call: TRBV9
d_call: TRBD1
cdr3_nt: TGTGCCAGCAGCGGGACAGGCAACGACGAGGAAAAACTGTTTTTT
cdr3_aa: CASSGTGNDEEKLFF

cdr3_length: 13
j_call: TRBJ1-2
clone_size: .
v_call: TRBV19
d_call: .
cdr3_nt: TGTGCCAGTAGTTCAGTGGTTCTCTATGGCTACACCTTC
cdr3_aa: CASSSVVLYGYTF

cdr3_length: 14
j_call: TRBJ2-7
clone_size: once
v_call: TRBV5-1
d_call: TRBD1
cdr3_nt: TGCGCCAGCAGCTGGAGACAGGGATCCTACGAGCAGTACTTC
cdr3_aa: CASSWRQGSYEQYF

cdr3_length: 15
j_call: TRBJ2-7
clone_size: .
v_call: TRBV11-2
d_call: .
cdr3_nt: TGTGCCAGCAGCTTTGCCTCCCGGGGTCCCTACGAGCAGTACTTC
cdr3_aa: CASSFASRGPYEQYF

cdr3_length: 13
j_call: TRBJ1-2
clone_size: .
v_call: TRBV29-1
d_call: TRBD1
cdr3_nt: TGCAGCTCTGCGGAGACAGGGCCTCAAGGCTACACCTTC
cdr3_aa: CSSAETGPQGYTF

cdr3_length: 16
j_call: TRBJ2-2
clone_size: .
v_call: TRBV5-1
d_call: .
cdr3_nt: TGCGCCAGCAGCTCGAATCTAGCGCTGGTCGCCGGGGAGCTGTTTTTT
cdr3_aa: CASSSNLALVAGELFF

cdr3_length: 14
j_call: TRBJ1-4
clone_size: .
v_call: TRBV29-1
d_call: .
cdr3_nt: TGCAGCGTTGAAAGGCCGGGGATTAATGAAAAACTGTTTTTT
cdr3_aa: CSVERPGINEKLFF

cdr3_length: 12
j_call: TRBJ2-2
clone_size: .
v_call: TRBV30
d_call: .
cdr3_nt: TGTGCCTGGGGCACAGGTACCGGGGAGCTGTTTTTT
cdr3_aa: CAWGTGTGELFF

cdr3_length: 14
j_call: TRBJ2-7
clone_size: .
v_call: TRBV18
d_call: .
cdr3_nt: TGTGCCAGCTCACCAGACACCCTTTTGGGTGAGCAGTACTTC
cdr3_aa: CASSPDTLLGEQYF

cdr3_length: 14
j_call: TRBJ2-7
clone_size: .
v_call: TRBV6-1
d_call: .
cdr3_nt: TGTGCCAGCAGCTACCGGGTCGGTTCCTACGAGCAGTACTTC
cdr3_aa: CASSYRVGSYEQYF

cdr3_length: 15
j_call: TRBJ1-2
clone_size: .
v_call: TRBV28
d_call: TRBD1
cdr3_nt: TGTGCCAGCAGTCGGGGGACAGGGGGGTTGTTTGGCTACACCTTC
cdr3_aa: CASSRGTGGLFGYTF

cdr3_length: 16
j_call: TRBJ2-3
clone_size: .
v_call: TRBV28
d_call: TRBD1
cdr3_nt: TGTGCCAGCAGTGGGACAGGGGGCGGCTTGACAGATACGCAGTATTTT
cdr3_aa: CASSGTGGGLTDTQYF

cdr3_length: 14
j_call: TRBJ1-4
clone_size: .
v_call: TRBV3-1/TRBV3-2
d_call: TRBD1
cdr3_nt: TGTGCCAGCAGCCGTGGGACAGGGAATGAAAAACTGTTTTTT
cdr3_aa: CASSRGTGNEKLFF

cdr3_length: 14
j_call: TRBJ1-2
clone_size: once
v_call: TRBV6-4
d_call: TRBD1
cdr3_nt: TGTGCCAGCAGTCCCGGGACAGGGAACTATGGCTACACCTTC
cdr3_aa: CASSPGTGNYGYTF

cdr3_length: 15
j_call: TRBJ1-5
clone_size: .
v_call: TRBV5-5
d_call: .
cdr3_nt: TGTGCCAGCAGGGGGGGGCTTTATAGCAATCAGCCCCAGCATTTT
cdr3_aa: CASRGGLYSNQPQHF

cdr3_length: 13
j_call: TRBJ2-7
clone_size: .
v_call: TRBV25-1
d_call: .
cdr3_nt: TGTGCCAGCAGTGCCCCCCTAGTGCGCGAGCAGTACTTC
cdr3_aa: CASSAPLVREQYF

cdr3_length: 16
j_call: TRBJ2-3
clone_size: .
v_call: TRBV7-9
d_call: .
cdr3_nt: TGTGCCAGCAGCCATGATCCGGACAGCTACACAGATACGCAGTATTTT
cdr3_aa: CASSHDPDSYTDTQYF

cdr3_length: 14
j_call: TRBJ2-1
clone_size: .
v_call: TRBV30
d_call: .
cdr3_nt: TGTGCCTGGATGGGAGCTAACTCCTACAATGAGCAGTTCTTC
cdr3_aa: CAWMGANSYNEQFF

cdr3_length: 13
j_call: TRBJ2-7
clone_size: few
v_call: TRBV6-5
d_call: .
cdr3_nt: TGTGCCAGCAGTTACGTTACAGGGTACGAGCAGTACTTC
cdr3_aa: CASSYVTGYEQYF

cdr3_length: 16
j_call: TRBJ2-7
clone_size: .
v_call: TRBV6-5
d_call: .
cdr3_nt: TGTGCCAGCAGTTCCCCTGGGGGCAGGGTCCCCTACGAGCAGTACTTC
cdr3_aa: CASSSPGGRVPYEQYF

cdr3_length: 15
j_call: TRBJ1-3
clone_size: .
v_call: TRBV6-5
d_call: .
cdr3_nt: TGTGCCAGCAGTTCCACAGCACACTCTGGAAACACCATATATTTT
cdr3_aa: CASSSTAHSGNTIYF

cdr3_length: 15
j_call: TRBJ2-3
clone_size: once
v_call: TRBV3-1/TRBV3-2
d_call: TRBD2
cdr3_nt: TGTGCCAGCAGCCGAGCGGGGGCGAACACAGATACGCAGTATTTT
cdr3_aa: CASSRAGANTDTQYF

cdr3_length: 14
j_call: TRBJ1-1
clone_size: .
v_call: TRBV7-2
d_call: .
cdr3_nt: TGTGCCAGCAGCTTAGTAACAGTGGACACTGAAGCTTTCTTT
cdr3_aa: CASSLVTVDTEAFF

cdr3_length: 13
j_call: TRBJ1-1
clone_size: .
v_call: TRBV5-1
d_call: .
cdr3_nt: TGCGCCAGCAGCCCGGGATGGGAAACTGAAGCTTTCTTT
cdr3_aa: CASSPGWETEAFF

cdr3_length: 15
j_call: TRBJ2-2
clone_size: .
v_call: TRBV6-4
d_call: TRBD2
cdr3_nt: TGTGCCAGCAGTGAACTAGCGGGGGCGAACGGGGAGCTGTTTTTT
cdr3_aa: CASSELAGANGELFF

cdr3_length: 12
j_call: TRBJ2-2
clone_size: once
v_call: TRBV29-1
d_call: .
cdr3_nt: TGCAGCGCTGCAGCGAACACCGGGGAGCTGTTTTTT
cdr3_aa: CSAAANTGELFF

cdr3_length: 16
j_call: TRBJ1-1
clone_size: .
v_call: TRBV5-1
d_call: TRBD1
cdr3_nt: TGCGCCAGCAGCTTAAGGTTAGGTGGCAGGGGGACTGAAGCTTTCTTT
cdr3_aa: CASSLRLGGRGTEAFF

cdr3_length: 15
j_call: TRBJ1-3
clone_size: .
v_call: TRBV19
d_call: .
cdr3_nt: TGTGCCAGTAGCCCTAGTCGGGGGAGCGGAAACACCATATATTTT
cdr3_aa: CASSPSRGSGNTIYF

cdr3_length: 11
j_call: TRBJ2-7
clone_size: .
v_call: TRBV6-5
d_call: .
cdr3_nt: TGTGCCAGCAGTTACTCGGGGCGGCAGTACTTC
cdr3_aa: CASSYSGRQYF

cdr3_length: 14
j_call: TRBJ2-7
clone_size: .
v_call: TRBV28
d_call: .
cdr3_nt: TGTGCCAGCATGAGCGGATGGACCTCTTACGAGCAGTACTTC
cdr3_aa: CASMSGWTSYEQYF

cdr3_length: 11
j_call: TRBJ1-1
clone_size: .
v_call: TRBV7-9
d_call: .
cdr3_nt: TGTGCCAGCAGCTCTGGAGCTGAAGCTTTCTTT
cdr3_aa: CASSSGAEAFF

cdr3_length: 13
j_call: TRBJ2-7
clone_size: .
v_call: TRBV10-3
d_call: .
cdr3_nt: TGTGCCATCAGTGAGTCCCCCTTAGACGAGCAGTACTTC
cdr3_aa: CAISESPLDEQYF

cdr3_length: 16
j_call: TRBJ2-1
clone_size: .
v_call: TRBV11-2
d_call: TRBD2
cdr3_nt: TGTGCCAGCAGCCCCGGACTAGCGGGGGGCCAGAATGAGCAGTTCTTC
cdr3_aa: CASSPGLAGGQNEQFF

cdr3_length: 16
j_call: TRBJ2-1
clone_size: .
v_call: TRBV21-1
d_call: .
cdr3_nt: TGTGCCAGCCGACTAGCGGGGGTTAGCTACCCCAATGAGCAGTTCTTC
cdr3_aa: CASRLAGVSYPNEQFF

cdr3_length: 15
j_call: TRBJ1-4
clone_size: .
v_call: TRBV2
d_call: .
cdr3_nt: TGTGCCAGCAGTGATATGACATCTAATAATGAAAAACTGTTTTTT
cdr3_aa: CASSDMTSNNEKLFF

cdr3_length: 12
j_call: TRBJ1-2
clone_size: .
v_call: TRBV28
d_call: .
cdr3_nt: TGTGCCAGCGGTCGGGTTAACTATGGCTACACCTTC
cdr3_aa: CASGRVNYGYTF

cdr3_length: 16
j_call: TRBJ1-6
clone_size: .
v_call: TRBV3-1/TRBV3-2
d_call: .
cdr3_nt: TGTGCCAGCAGCCAAGGTGGAGGAGGCAAAACTTCACCCCTCCACTTT
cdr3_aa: CASSQGGGGKTSPLHF

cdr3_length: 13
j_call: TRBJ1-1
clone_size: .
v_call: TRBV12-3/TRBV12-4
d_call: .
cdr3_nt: TGTGCCAGCAGGTCCATAGGCGGCACTGAAGCTTTCTTT
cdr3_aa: CASRSIGGTEAFF

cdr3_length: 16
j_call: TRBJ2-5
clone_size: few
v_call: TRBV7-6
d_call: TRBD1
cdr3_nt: TGTGCCAGCAGCTCCGGGACAGGGGTTTCCCAAGAGACCCAGTACTTC
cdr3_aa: CASSSGTGVSQETQYF

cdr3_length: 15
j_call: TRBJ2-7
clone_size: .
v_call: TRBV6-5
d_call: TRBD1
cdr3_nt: TGTGCCAGCAGCCGGTATCAGGGGGTTACGTCCGAGCAGTACTTC
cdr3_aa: CASSRYQGVTSEQYF

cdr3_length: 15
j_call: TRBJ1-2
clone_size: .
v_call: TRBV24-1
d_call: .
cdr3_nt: TGTGCCACCAGTGACCCGGTCCCGGGTGGCTATGGCTACACCTTC
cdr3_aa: CATSDPVPGGYGYTF

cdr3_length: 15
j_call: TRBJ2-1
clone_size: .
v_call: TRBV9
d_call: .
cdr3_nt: TGTGCCAGCAGCTCGGGACAAAAAACCTACAATGAGCAGTTCTTC
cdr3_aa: CASSSGQKTYNEQFF

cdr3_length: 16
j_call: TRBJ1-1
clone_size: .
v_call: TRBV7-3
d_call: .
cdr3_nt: TGTGCCAGCAGCCCCTCGGGGTGGGCAGAGAACACTGAAGCTTTCTTT
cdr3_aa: CASSPSGWAENTEAFF

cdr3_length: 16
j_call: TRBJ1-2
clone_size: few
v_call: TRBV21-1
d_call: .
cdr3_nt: TGTGCCAGCAGCAGACGCGCGGGCCGCAATAACTATGGCTACACCTTC
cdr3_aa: CASSRRAGRNNYGYTF

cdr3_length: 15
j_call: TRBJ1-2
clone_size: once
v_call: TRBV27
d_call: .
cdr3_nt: TGTGCCAGCAGTTTATCGTATCCTACAGGGAATGGCTACACCTTC
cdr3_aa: CASSLSYPTGNGYTF

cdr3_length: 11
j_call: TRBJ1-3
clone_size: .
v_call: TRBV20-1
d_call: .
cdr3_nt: TGCAGTGCCGACACCGGAAACACCATATATTTT
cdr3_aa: CSADTGNTIYF

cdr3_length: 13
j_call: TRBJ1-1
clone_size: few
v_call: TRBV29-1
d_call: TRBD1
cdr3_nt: TGCAGCGCTTCACAGGGGGAGAACACTGAAGCTTTCTTT
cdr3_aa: CSASQGENTEAFF

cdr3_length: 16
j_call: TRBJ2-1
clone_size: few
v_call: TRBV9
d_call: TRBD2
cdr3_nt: TGTGCCAGCAGCGGGGGTCCACTAGCGGACTACAATGAGCAGTTCTTC
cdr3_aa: CASSGGPLADYNEQFF

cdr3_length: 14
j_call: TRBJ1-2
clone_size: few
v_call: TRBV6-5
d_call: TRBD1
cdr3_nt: TGTGCCAGCGCCGGACAGGGACCAAACTATGGCTACACCTTC
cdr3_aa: CASAGQGPNYGYTF

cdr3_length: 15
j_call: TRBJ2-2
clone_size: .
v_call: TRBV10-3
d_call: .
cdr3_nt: TGTGCCATCAGTGAGGCAGGGGGGCGCACCGGGGAGCTGTTTTTT
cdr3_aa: CAISEAGGRTGELFF

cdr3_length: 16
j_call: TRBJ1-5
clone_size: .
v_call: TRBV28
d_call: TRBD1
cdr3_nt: TGTGCCAGCAGTTTACCCGACAGGGTTAGCAATCAGCCCCAGCATTTT
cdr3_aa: CASSLPDRVSNQPQHF

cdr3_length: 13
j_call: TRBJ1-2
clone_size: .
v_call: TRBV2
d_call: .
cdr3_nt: TGTGCCAGCAACTCTAGGGGCAACTATGGCTACACCTTC
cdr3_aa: CASNSRGNYGYTF

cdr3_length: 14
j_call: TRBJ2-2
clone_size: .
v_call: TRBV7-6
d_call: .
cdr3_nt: TGTGCCAGCAGCTTAGCGCGGGGGCTCGGGGAGCTGTTTTTT
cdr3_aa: CASSLARGLGELFF

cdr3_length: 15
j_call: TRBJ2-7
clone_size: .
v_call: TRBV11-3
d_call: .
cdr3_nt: TGTGCCAGCAGCTTAGTAAATTGGACAGACCACGAGCAGTACTTC
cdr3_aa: CASSLVNWTDHEQYF

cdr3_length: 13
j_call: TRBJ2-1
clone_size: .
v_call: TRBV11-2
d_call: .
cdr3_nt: TGTGCCAGCAGCTTAGACTTGAGCGATGAGCAGTTCTTC
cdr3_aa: CASSLDLSDEQFF